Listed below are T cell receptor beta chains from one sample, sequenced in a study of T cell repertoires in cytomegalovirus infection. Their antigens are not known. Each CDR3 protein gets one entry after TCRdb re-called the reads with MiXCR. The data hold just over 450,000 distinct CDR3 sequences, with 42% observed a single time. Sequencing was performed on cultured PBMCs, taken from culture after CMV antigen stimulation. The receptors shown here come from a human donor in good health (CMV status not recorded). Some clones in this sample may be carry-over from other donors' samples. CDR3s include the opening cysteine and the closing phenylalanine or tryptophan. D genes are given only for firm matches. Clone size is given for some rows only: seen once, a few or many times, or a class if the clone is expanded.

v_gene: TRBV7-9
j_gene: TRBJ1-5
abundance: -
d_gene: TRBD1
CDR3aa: CASSSSQGDNQPQHF
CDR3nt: TGTGCCAGCAGCTCATCACAGGGGGACAATCAGCCCCAGCATTTT

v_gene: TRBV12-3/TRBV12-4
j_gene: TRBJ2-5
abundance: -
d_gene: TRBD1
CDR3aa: CASSKGAVIRETQYF
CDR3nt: TGTGCCAGCAGTAAGGGGGCCGTTATTAGGGAGACCCAGTACTTC

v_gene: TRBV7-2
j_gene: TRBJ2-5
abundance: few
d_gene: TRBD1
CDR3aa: CASSSDRGPETQYF
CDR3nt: TGTGCCAGCAGCTCGGACAGGGGGCCTGAGACCCAGTACTTC

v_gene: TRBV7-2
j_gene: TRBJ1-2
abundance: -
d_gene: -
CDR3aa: CASSFSDYGYTF
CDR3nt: TGTGCCAGCAGCTTTTCAGACTATGGCTACACCTTC

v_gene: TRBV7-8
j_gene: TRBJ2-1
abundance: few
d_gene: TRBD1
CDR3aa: CASSHRRTGRINEQFF
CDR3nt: TGTGCCAGCAGCCACAGACGGACAGGGAGGATTAATGAGCAGTTCTTC

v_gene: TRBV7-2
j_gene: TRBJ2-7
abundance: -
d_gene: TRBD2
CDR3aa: CASSFPGGLYEQYF
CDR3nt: TGTGCCAGCAGCTTCCCGGGAGGTCTCTACGAGCAGTACTTC

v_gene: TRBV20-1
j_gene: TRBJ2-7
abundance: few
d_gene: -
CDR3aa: CSAAPLVGDTDSYEQYF
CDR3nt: TGCAGTGCTGCTCCCCTGGTGGGGGACACTGACTCCTACGAGCAGTACTTC

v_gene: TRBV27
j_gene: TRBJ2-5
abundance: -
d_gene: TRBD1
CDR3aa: CASSYGTGGGETQYF
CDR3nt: TGTGCCAGCAGTTACGGGACAGGGGGAGGAGAGACCCAGTACTTC

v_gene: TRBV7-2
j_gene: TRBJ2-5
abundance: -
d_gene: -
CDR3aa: CASIRGPQETQYF
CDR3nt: TGTGCCAGCATACGGGGGCCCCAAGAGACCCAGTACTTC

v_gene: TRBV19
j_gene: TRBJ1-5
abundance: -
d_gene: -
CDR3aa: CASSSLGGAHQPQHF
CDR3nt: TGTGCCAGTAGTTCCCTCGGAGGGGCGCATCAGCCCCAGCATTTT

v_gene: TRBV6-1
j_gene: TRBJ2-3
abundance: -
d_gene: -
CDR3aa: CASSESRGTDTQYF
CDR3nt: TGTGCCAGCAGTGAGAGTCGGGGCACAGATACGCAGTATTTT

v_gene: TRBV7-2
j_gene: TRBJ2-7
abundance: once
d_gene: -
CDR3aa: CASSPNVGYYEQYF
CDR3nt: TGTGCCAGCAGCCCGAATGTAGGTTACTACGAGCAGTACTTC

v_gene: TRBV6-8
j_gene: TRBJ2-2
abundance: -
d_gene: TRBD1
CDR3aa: CASSYTQGAAGELFF
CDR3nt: TGTGCCAGCAGTTACACCCAGGGGGCGGCCGGGGAGCTGTTTTTT

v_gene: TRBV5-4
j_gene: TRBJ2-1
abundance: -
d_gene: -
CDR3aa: CASSSGRTYNEQFF
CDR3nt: TGTGCCAGCAGCTCCGGGAGAACCTACAATGAGCAGTTCTTC

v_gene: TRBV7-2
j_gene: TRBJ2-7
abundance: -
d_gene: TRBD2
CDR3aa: CASSRRTSGGASSYEQYF
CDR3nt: TGTGCCAGCAGCCGACGGACTAGCGGGGGGGCCAGTAGCTACGAGCAGTACTTC

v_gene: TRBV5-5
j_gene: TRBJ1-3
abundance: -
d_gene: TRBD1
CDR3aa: CASSPKGASSSGNTIYF
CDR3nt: TGTGCCAGCAGCCCAAAGGGGGCTTCCAGCTCTGGAAACACCATATATTTT

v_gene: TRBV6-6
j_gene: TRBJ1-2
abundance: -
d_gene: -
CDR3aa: CASSEGQGVGYTF
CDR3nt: TGTGCCAGCAGTGAGGGGCAAGGGGTGGGCTACACCTTC

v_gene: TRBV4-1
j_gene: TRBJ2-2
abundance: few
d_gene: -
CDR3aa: CASSRIHRVNTGELFF
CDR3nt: TGCGCCAGCAGCCGAATCCACAGGGTTAACACCGGGGAGCTGTTTTTT

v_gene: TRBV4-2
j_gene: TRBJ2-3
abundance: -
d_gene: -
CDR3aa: CASSQSIPDTQYF
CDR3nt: TGTGCCAGCAGCCAGTCGATTCCAGATACGCAGTATTTT

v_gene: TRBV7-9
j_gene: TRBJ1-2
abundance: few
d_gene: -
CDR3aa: CASSLTEFHGYTF
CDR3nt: TGTGCCAGCAGCTTAACGGAGTTCCATGGCTACACCTTC

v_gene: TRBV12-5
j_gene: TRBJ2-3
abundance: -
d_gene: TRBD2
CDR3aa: CASVGAGGPTDTQYF
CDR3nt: TGTGCTAGTGTAGGGGCGGGGGGGCCGACAGATACGCAGTATTTT

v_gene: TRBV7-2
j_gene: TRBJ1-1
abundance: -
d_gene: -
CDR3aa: CASSATGYPEAFF
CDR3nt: TGTGCCAGCAGCGCCACAGGGTACCCTGAAGCTTTCTTT

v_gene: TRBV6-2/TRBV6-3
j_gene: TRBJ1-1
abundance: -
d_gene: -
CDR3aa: CASTIATRAEAFF
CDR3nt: TGTGCCAGCACCATTGCGACGCGTGCTGAAGCTTTCTTT

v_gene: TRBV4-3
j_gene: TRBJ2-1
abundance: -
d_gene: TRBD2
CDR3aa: CASSQDPTSGSPDEQFF
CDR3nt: TGCGCCAGCAGCCAAGATCCAACTAGCGGGAGCCCCGATGAGCAGTTCTTC

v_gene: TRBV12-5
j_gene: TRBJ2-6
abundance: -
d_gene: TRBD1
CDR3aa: CASGLSQGALLYSRSGANVLTF
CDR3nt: TGTGCTAGTGGTTTGAGCCAGGGGGCGCTTCTGTACTCTAGGTCTGGGGCCAACGTCCTGACTTTC

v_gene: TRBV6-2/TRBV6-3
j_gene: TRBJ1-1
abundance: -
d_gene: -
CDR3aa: CASTLDGSVRKAFF
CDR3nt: TGTGCCAGCACTCTAGATGGCTCGGTCAGAAAAGCTTTCTTT

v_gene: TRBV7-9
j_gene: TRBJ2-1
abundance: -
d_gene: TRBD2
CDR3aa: CASSSTSGRNEQFF
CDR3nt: TGTGCCAGCAGCTCGACTAGCGGGAGAAATGAGCAGTTCTTC

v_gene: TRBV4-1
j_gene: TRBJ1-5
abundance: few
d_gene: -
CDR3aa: CASSQVIGQPQHF
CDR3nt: TGCGCCAGCAGCCAAGTTATCGGTCAGCCCCAGCATTTT

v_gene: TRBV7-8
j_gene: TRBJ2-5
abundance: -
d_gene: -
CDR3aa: CASSPAGGVKTQYF
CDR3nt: TGTGCCAGCAGCCCCGCAGGAGGGGTGAAGACCCAGTACTTC

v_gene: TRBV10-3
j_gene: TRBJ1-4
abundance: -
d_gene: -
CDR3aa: CAISPSAHLGNEKLFF
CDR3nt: TGTGCCATCAGTCCGTCGGCCCATCTGGGTAATGAAAAACTGTTTTTT

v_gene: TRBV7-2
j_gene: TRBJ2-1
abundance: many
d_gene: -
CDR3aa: CASSFLRGVNEQFF
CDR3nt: TGTGCCAGCAGCTTCCTTCGAGGGGTCAATGAGCAGTTCTTC

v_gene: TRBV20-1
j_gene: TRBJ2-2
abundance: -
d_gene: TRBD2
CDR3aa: CSARDFTAGSTGELFF
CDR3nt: TGCAGTGCTAGAGATTTCACAGCGGGGTCAACCGGGGAGCTGTTTTTT

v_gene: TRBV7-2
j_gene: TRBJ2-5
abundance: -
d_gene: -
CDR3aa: CASSPHAGTQYF
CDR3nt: TGTGCCAGCAGCCCCCACGCTGGCACCCAGTACTTC